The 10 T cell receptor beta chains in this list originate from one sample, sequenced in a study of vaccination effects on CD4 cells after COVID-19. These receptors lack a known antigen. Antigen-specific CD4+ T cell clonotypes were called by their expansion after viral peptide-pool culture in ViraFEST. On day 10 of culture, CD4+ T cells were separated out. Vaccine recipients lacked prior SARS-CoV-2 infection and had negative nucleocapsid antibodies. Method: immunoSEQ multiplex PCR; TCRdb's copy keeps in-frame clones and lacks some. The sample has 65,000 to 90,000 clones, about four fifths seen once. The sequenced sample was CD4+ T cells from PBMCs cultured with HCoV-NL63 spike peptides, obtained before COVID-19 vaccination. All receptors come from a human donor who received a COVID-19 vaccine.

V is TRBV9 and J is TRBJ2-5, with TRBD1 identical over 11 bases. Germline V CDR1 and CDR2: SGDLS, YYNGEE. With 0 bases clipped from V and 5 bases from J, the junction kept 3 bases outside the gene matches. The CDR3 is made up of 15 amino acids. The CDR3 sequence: CASSVGTGGGETQYF. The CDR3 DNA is TGTGCCAGCAGCGTAGGGACAGGGGGCGGGGAGACCCAGTACTTC.

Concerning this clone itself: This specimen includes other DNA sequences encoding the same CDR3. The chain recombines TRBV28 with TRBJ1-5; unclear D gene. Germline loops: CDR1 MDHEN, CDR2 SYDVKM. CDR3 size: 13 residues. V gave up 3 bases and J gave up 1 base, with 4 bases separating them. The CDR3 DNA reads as TGTGCCAGCAGTTTGGACAGCAATCAGCCCCAGCATTTT. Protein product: CASSLDSNQPQHF.

CDR3 sequence reads: CASSLRTSSYNEQFF. Here the CDR3 DNA reads TGCGCCAGCAGCTTGCGGACAAGTTCCTACAATGAGCAGTTCTTC. The rearrangement uses TRBV5-1 and TRBJ2-1, with D possibly being TRBD1 (5 bases). The V and J ends lost 1 base and 1 base respectively, with 9 bases between them. This CDR3 comprises 15 residues. The germline gives CDR1 SGHRS, CDR2 YFSETQ.

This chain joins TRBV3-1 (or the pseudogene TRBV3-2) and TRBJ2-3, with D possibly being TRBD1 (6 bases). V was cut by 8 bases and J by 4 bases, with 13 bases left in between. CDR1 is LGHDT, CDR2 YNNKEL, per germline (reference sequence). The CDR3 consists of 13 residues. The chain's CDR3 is CASGRQAPDTQYF. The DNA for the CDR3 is TGTGCCAGCGGTAGACAGGCCCCAGATACGCAGTATTTT.

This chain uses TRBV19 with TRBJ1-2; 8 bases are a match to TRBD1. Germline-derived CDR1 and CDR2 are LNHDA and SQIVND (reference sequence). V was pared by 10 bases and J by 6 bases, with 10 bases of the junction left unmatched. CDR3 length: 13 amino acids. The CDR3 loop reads CAISDRVGDGYTF. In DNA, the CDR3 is TGTGCCATCTCGGACAGGGTCGGGGATGGCTACACCTTC.

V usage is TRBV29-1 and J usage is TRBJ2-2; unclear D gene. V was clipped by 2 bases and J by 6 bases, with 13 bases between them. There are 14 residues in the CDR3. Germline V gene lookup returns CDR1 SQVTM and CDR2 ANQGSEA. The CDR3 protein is CSVERPGFPGELFF. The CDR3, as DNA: TGCAGCGTTGAAAGACCTGGGTTCCCCGGGGAGCTGTTTTTT.

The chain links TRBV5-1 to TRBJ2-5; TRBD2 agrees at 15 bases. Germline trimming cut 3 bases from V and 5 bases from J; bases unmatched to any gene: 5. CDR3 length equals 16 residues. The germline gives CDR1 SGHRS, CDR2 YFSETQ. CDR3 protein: CASSSRTSGGAETQYF. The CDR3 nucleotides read TGCGCCAGCAGCTCACGGACTAGCGGGGGGGCCGAGACCCAGTACTTC.

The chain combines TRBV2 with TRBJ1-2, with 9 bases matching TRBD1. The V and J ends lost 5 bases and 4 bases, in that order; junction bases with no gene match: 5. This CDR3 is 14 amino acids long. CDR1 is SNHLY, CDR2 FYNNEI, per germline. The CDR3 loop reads CASSNRQGGYGYTF. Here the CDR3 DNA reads TGTGCCAGCAGTAACCGACAGGGGGGCTATGGCTACACCTTC.

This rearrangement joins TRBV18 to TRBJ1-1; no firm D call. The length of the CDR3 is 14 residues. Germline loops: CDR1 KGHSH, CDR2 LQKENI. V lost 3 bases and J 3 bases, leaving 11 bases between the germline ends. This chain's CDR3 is CASSPGDWYTEAFF. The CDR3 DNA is TGTGCCAGCTCACCGGGCGATTGGTACACTGAAGCTTTCTTT.

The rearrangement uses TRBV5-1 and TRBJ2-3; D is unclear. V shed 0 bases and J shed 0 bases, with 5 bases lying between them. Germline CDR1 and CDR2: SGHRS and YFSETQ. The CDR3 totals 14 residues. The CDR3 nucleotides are TGCGCCAGCAGCTTGGGTGTAAGCACAGATACGCAGTATTTT. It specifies CASSLGVSTDTQYF.